What follows are 19 T cell receptor beta chains derived from one specimen sequenced in a study of neurological immune-mediated disorders. TCRdb independently ran MiXCR on the 5' RACE reads; one entry per CDR3 protein. The table includes roughly 60,000 distinct CDR3 sequences, around 3.8% detected once. The sequenced material came from PBMCs. The receptor set was obtained from a woman in her fifties or sixties with multiple sclerosis.

There are a few counts of this clonotype. This may come from a read error, since a much larger clone is one base off. The gene calls are TRBV20-1 and TRBJ2-2; 7 nucleotides line up with TRBD2. CDR3 length: 15 amino acids. Looked up from germline, CDR1 is DFQATT and CDR2 is SNEGSKA (reference sequence). The ends lost 6 bases at V and 2 bases at J; junction bases unmatched: 9. CDR3 amino acids: CSAQTGGTNTGELFF. The CDR3 nucleotides read TGCAGTGCCCAGACGGGGGGAACCAACACCGGGGAGCTGTTTTTT.

The rearrangement joins TRBV5-1 to TRBJ2-1; 7 bases map to TRBD1. Germline V gives CDR1 SGHRS, CDR2 YFSETQ. The CDR3 sequence is 15 residues long. After removal of 4 bases from V and 4 bases from J, the junction contained 8 bases not matched to a gene. The CDR3 DNA reads TGCGCCAGCAGCACCGGGACAGTACTGTACAATGAGCAGTTCTTC. This gives the protein CASSTGTVLYNEQFF.

This clonotype has a count of ten or more. This chain connects TRBV29-1 to TRBJ2-5, with D maybe TRBD2 (5 bases). Germline values: CDR1 SQVTM, CDR2 ANQGSEA. CDR3 length: 14 residues. Trimming took off 4 bases at V and 1 base at J, with 13 bases between the two ends. The CDR3 DNA follows: TGCAGCGTTGGTCCAGCGGCGGCCCAAGAGACCCAGTACTTC. Translating gives CSVGPAAAQETQYF. Drawing the rest from reference TRBV29-1 and TRBJ2-5, the complete variable domain is SAVISQKPSRDICQRGTSLTIQCQVDSQVTMMFWYRQQPGQSLTLIATANQGSEATYESGFVIDKFPISRPNLTFSTLTVSNMSPEDSSIYLCSVGPAAAQETQYFGPGTRLLVL.

This clonotype was recorded at least ten times. The J gene is TRBJ2-3, the V gene TRBV29-1; unclear D gene. The CDR3 covers 14 residues. V was cut by 0 bases and J by 1 base, with 8 bases left in between. Germline V gives CDR1 SQVTM, CDR2 ANQGSEA. CDR3 protein: CSVEDYGGTDTQYF. Here the CDR3 DNA reads TGCAGCGTTGAAGATTACGGAGGCACAGATACGCAGTATTTT.

This clonotype was observed at least ten times. The gene calls are TRBV11-3 and TRBJ2-3; D may be TRBD1 (6 bases). This CDR3 comprises 15 residues. Germline loops: CDR1 SGHNT, CDR2 YENEEA. The V gene lost 5 bases and the J gene lost 2 bases, with 14 bases spanning the gap. Here the CDR3 DNA reads TGTGCCAGCAGCCCCGGGACATCGCTCACAGATACGCAGTATTTT. It yields the protein CASSPGTSLTDTQYF. Full variable domain (rest looked up from reference TRBV11-3 and TRBJ2-3): EAGVVQSPRYKIIEKKQPVAFWCNPISGHNTLYWYLQNLGQGPELLIRYENEEAVDDSQLPKDRFSAERLKGVDSTLKIQPAELGDSAVYLCASSPGTSLTDTQYFGPGTRLTVL.

This clonotype was seen a few times. J is TRBJ2-1 and V is TRBV4-3, with D hard to call. Per the germline V gene, CDR1 is LGHNA and CDR2 is YSLEER. CDR3 size: 11 residues. Trimming left V 6 bases short and J 6 bases short, with 6 bases between. CDR3 nucleotides: TGCGCCAGCAGAAAAGGCAATGAGCAGTTCTTC. Amino acid sequence: CASRKGNEQFF.

This clonotype was counted at least ten times. J is TRBJ2-3 and V is TRBV5-6; 12 positions agree with TRBD2. The CDR3 extends over 16 amino acids. With V trimmed by 5 bases and J by 5 bases, 9 bases remained unmatched. The germline V gene encodes CDR1 SGHDT and CDR2 YYEEEE. The CDR3 reads CASSPRLAGDGDTQYF. The CDR3 DNA is TGTGCCAGCAGTCCCCGACTAGCGGGAGATGGAGATACGCAGTATTTT.

This clonotype has at least ten counts. The DNA of the CDR3 is TGTGCCAGCAGCCTTGGGACAGGGGAATATAATTCACCCCTCCACTTT. This codes for CASSLGTGEYNSPLHF. V usage is TRBV4-2 and J usage is TRBJ1-6, with 10 bases that match TRBD1. The CDR3 length is 16 residues. Germline CDR1 and CDR2: LGHNA and YNFKEQ. J lost 4 bases, V lost 4 bases, and 4 bases had no gene match.

Ten or more counts support this clonotype. The chain recombines TRBV6-6 with TRBJ2-5; 11 bases fit TRBD2. Looked up from germline, CDR1 is MNHNY and CDR2 is SVGAGI (reference sequence). The CDR3 is made up of 17 amino acids. With 2 bases clipped from V and 5 bases from J, the junction kept 10 bases outside the gene matches. The CDR3 DNA follows: TGTGCCAGCAGTTACCTGCCGGGACTAGCGGTTGGGGAGACCCAGTACTTC. Translation gives CASSYLPGLAVGETQYF.

There are many counts of this clonotype. J is TRBJ2-3 and V is TRBV24-1, with TRBD2 matching over 11 bases. V gave up 9 bases and J gave up 1 base; unmatched junction bases: 2. Germline V gene data show CDR1 as KGHDR and CDR2 as SFDVKD. The CDR3 contains 14 residues. The CDR3 is CATGLAGGTDTQYF. CDR3 sequence (DNA): TGTGCCACCGGACTAGCGGGCGGCACAGATACGCAGTATTTT.

This clonotype appeared many times. V usage is TRBV9 and J usage is TRBJ1-1, with a tentative D call TRBD1 (6 bases). The CDR3 spans 15 residues. Germline V gene data show CDR1 as SGDLS and CDR2 as YYNGEE. Trimming took 4 bases from V and 1 from J, leaving 14 bases between them. CDR3 loop: CASSPQVGANTEAFF. CDR3 sequence (DNA): TGTGCCAGCAGCCCCCAGGTGGGGGCGAACACTGAAGCTTTCTTT.

This clonotype was seen repeatedly, ten times or more. This chain connects TRBV28 to TRBJ2-1, with TRBD2 matching over 10 bases. The CDR3 extends over 15 amino acids. Trimming removed 3 bases from V and 8 bases from J; junction bases left unmatched: 7. Germline values: CDR1 MDHEN, CDR2 SYDVKM. The CDR3 DNA sequence: TGTGCCAGCAGTTTTTTGACTAGCGGGTTGGATGAGCAGTTCTTC. Amino acid sequence: CASSFLTSGLDEQFF.

The sample holds many counts of this clonotype. Written as DNA, the CDR3 is TGCAGCGTTGAAGCAGGGACAGGGTGGCAAGAGACCCAGTACTTC. Protein product: CSVEAGTGWQETQYF. V gene TRBV29-1 combines with J gene TRBJ2-5, with 9 bases identical to TRBD1. Trimming cost V 1 base and J 2 bases; bases outside gene matches: 5. The CDR3 sequence is 15 residues long. Germline V CDR1 and CDR2: SQVTM, ANQGSEA. Based on the CDR3 plus reference TRBV29-1 and TRBJ2-5, the full variable domain is SAVISQKPSRDICQRGTSLTIQCQVDSQVTMMFWYRQQPGQSLTLIATANQGSEATYESGFVIDKFPISRPNLTFSTLTVSNMSPEDSSIYLCSVEAGTGWQETQYFGPGTRLLVL.

In this sample, this clonotype turned up many times. The CDR3 DNA follows: TGTGCCAGCAGCGCCGTAACAGGGACTAGCTATGGCTACACCTTC. It translates to CASSAVTGTSYGYTF. This chain uses TRBV7-2 with TRBJ1-2, with D possibly matching TRBD1 (6 bases). Trimming took off 5 bases at V and 4 bases at J, with 17 bases between the two ends. CDR3 length equals 15 residues. Germline V gene sequence: CDR1 SGHTA, CDR2 FQGNSA.

This clonotype has a count of ten or more. V gene TRBV20-1 combines with J gene TRBJ1-2; D gene uncertain. CDR3 size: 15 residues. V shed 0 bases and J shed 4 bases, with 15 bases lying between them. In germline, CDR1 is DFQATT, CDR2 SNEGSKA (reference sequence). CDR3 region: CSARDQTPSFYGYTF. CDR3 bases: TGCAGTGCTAGAGACCAGACACCTTCCTTCTATGGCTACACCTTC.

The table lists this clonotype with many counts. CDR3 sequence: CASSAWTGSPEQYF. The CDR3 DNA is TGTGCCAGCAGCGCCTGGACAGGGAGTCCCGAGCAGTACTTC. The chain couples TRBV7-6 to TRBJ2-7, with 8 nucleotides matching TRBD1. The germline V gene has CDR1 SGHVS and CDR2 FNYEAQ. V lost 5 bases and J lost 6; bases outside the gene matches: 9. The CDR3 runs to 14 residues.

This clonotype has ten or more counts. V is TRBV7-9 and J is TRBJ2-7; D uncertain. In germline, CDR1 is SEHNR, CDR2 FQNEAQ (reference sequence). The CDR3 is made up of 12 amino acids. The ends were cut back, 3 bases at V and 4 bases at J, with 7 bases in the middle. The DNA for the CDR3 is TGTGCCAGCAGCTTCAATCCTTACGAGCAGTACTTC. This encodes CASSFNPYEQYF.

This clonotype appeared many times. CDR3 coding DNA: TGCGCCAGCAGCCAAGACGTAATAACCTACAATGAGCAGTTCTTC. This translates into CASSQDVITYNEQFF. V gene TRBV4-3 combines with J gene TRBJ2-1; D gene ambiguous. The CDR3 sequence is 15 residues long. V was trimmed by 0 bases and J by 2 bases, leaving 8 bases between them. Germline CDR1 reads LGHNA; CDR2 reads YSLEER.

By share, this clonotype ranks as medium-sized (0.01 to 0.1%). The rearrangement uses TRBV7-2 and TRBJ2-3; D remains unclear. Germline assignment: CDR1 SGHTA and CDR2 FQGNSA. Trimming cost V 5 bases and J 4 bases, with 10 bases left between them. This CDR3 is 13 amino acids long. The CDR3 loop is CASSPLTADTQYF. The CDR3 region has the DNA TGTGCCAGCAGCCCCCTAACCGCAGATACGCAGTATTTT.